This entry is about one T cell receptor beta chain. These data belong to a study of cytomegalovirus exposure and HLA in healthy donors. CDR1 and CDR2 (germline): SGHAT, FQNNGV. The V end lost 4 bases, the J end lost 2 bases, and 8 bases lay between the germline ends. There are 13 residues in the CDR3. Both 60 Vbeta primers and 13 Jbeta primers went into the PCR. Profiling relied on immunoSEQ multiplex PCR, and the TCRdb table lists in-frame clones only, not all of them. The repertoire holds about 92,000 clones, with 55% to 75% as singletons. The TCR comes from a man aged 50-59 years in good health and CMV-seronegative. The J gene is TRBJ1-2, the V gene TRBV11-2; perhaps TRBD1 as D (5 bases). The material sequenced was PBMCs. CDR3 sequence reads: CASSSQVNYGYTF. DNA of the CDR3: TGTGCCAGCAGCTCACAGGTGAACTATGGCTACACCTTC.